These 22 T cell receptor beta chains share one sample of origin, sequenced in a study of blood T cell repertoires in COVID-19. Assay: immunoSEQ multiplex PCR; the TCRdb copy retains only in-frame clones and omits some. This sample has 200,000 or so clones, with roughly 79% found just once. The sample consisted of peripheral blood. These receptors were taken from a human donor with acute or convalescent COVID-19. The donor label of this sample is uncertain.

The rearrangement joins TRBV3-1 (or the pseudogene TRBV3-2) to TRBJ2-1, with 8 nucleotides matching TRBD1. The CDR3 spans 14 residues. In germline, CDR1 is LGHDT, CDR2 YNNKEL (reference sequence). The junction had 7 bases not matched to a gene; V was cut back by 3 bases and J by 9 bases. For the CDR3, the DNA is TGTGCCAGCAGCCAGGGTCGGACAGGGCGTGAGCAGTTCTTC. This translates into CASSQGRTGREQFF.

The chain uses TRBV27 and TRBJ1-5, with TRBD1 matching over 8 bases. The CDR3 length is 18 residues. V shed 2 bases and J 3 bases; nucleotides not matched to a gene: 12. Germline V gene lookup returns CDR1 MNHEY and CDR2 SMNVEV (reference sequence). The DNA for the CDR3 is TGTGCCAGCAGTTTACTTATACCAGGGGGCCGAGACAATCAGCCCCAGCATTTT. This sequence encodes CASSLLIPGGRDNQPQHF.

The chain couples TRBV29-1 to TRBJ1-5; the match to TRBD1 covers 8 bases. The germline V gene has CDR1 SQVTM and CDR2 ANQGSEA. The J segment lost 4 bases and the V segment lost 5 bases, leaving 10 bases of the junction unmatched. The CDR3 consists of 15 residues. CDR3 sequence reads: CSVSGTGLPNQPQHF. The CDR3 region has the DNA TGCAGCGTTAGCGGGACAGGCCTTCCGAATCAGCCCCAGCATTTT.

The chain carries TRBV7-2 and TRBJ2-3, with TRBD2 identical over 16 bases. There are 16 residues in the CDR3. Germline loops: CDR1 SGHTA, CDR2 FQGNSA. With V trimmed by 6 bases and J by 3 bases, 3 bases remained unmatched. The CDR3 nucleotides read TGTGCCAGCAGGGGACTAGCGGGGGGGGTAACAGATACGCAGTATTTT. Protein product: CASRGLAGGVTDTQYF.

The chain employs TRBV28 and TRBJ2-5, with 8 bases lining up with TRBD1. There are 15 residues in the CDR3. The junction had 7 bases not matched to a gene; V was cut back by 6 bases and J by 1 base. The V gene's germline CDR1 is MDHEN and CDR2 SYDVKM. DNA for the CDR3: TGTGCCAGCAGGGCTAGGGACAGGACCCAAGAGACCCAGTACTTC. As protein: CASRARDRTQETQYF.

The rearrangement uses TRBV6-2 or TRBV6-3 and TRBJ1-1, with D possibly being TRBD1 (5 bases). This CDR3 contains 15 residues. Per the germline V gene, CDR1 is MNHEY and CDR2 is SVGEGT. The V end lost 2 bases, the J end lost 0 bases, and 10 bases lay between the germline ends. The CDR3 DNA follows: TGTGCCAGCAGTTACAGGGGCCTGGTGAACACTGAAGCTTTCTTT. Translation gives CASSYRGLVNTEAFF.

V is TRBV20-1 and J is TRBJ1-1; D might be TRBD1 (6 bases). Germline V lookup: CDR1 DFQATT, CDR2 SNEGSKA (reference sequence). This CDR3 spans 14 amino acids. The V and J ends lost 3 bases and 3 bases respectively, with 14 bases between them. As DNA, the CDR3 is TGCAGTGCTAGTATACAGGGCTGGGACACTGAAGCTTTCTTT. It codes for CSASIQGWDTEAFF.

This chain joins TRBV18 and TRBJ2-5; 12 bases map to TRBD2. With 5 bases clipped from V and 3 bases from J, the junction kept 7 bases outside the gene matches. The CDR3 covers 16 residues. Germline V lookup: CDR1 KGHSH, CDR2 LQKENI. The CDR3 bases are TGTGCCAGCTCATCCCTGACTAGCGGGGGCAAAGAGACCCAGTACTTC. Translated: CASSSLTSGGKETQYF.

The chain couples TRBV11-2 to TRBJ2-1, with 8 bases that match TRBD2. Trimming cost V 5 bases and J 12 bases; bases outside gene matches: 21. The CDR3 has 17 amino acids. Per the germline V gene, CDR1 is SGHAT and CDR2 is FQNNGV. CDR3 sequence: CASSRGITSGLGGGQFF. In DNA form, the CDR3 reads TGTGCCAGCAGCCGAGGGATCACTAGCGGCCTCGGAGGGGGGCAGTTCTTC.

The rearrangement links TRBV28 to TRBJ1-5, with D hard to call. V lost 1 base and J lost 11, with 18 bases in between. This CDR3 has 15 residues. CDR1 is MDHEN, CDR2 SYDVKM, per germline. CDR3 in amino acids: CASSLSLTVVRTQHF. The CDR3, as DNA: TGTGCCAGCAGTTTATCCCTCACGGTTGTGAGGACCCAGCATTTT. The full variable domain, with the rest looked up from reference TRBV28 and TRBJ1-5, is DVKVTQSSRYLVKRTGEKVFLECVQDMDHENMFWYRQDPGLGLRLIYFSYDVKMKEKGDIPEGYSVSREKKERFSLILESASTNQTSMYLCASSLSLTVVRTQHFGDGTRLSIL.

This clone was picked up one time. The J gene is TRBJ1-1, the V gene TRBV5-6; 8 positions match TRBD1. The CDR3 sequence is 11 residues long. Germline V gene sequence: CDR1 SGHDT, CDR2 YYEEEE. Trimming at V came to 4 bases and at J to 8 bases, leaving 1 base not matched to a gene. The CDR3 region is CASSRTGEAFF. CDR3 in DNA: TGTGCCAGCAGCAGGACAGGGGAAGCTTTCTTT. Filled out from reference TRBV5-6 and TRBJ1-1, the complete variable domain reads DAGVTQSPTHLIKTRGQQVTLRCSPKSGHDTVSWYQQALGQGPQFIFQYYEEEERQRGNFPDRFSGHQFPNYSSELNVNALLLGDSALYLCASSRTGEAFFGQGTRLTVV.

This chain connects TRBV6-2 or TRBV6-3 to TRBJ1-2, with D possibly TRBD1 on 6 matching bases. The V end lost 0 bases, the J end lost 4 bases, and 12 bases lay between the germline ends. In germline, CDR1 is MNHEY, CDR2 SVGEGT. The CDR3 covers 15 residues. This CDR3 reads CASSYSTVTGYGYTF. CDR3 sequence (DNA): TGTGCCAGCAGTTACTCGACCGTGACAGGCTATGGCTACACCTTC.

The rearrangement uses TRBV9 and TRBJ2-2; 12 nucleotides line up with TRBD2. The CDR3 loop spans 16 amino acids. Germline loops: CDR1 SGDLS, CDR2 YYNGEE. J gave up 4 bases and V 7 bases, and 8 bases lay outside the gene matches. CDR3 amino acids: CASSLTSGRTTGELFF. The CDR3 DNA is TGTGCCAGCTCGTTAACTAGCGGGAGGACCACCGGGGAGCTGTTTTTT.

This clone was observed a few times. The chain has TRBV7-2 and TRBJ1-3; TRBD1 is a possible D gene (6 bases). Per the germline V gene, CDR1 is SGHTA and CDR2 is FQGNSA. Trimming pared 1 base from V and 4 bases from J, leaving 17 bases between. This CDR3 has 17 residues. DNA for the CDR3: TGTGCCAGCAGCTTAGAGGCGTTGGGGGCAGGGGGAAACACCATATATTTT. It encodes CASSLEALGAGGNTIYF.

This chain joins TRBV5-1 and TRBJ2-3; TRBD2 might be the D (5 bases). This CDR3 spans 15 amino acids. The ends were cut back, 2 bases at V and 0 bases at J, with 10 bases in the middle. Germline CDR1 reads SGHRS; CDR2 reads YFSETQ. CDR3: CASSLPGSSTDTQYF. For the CDR3, the DNA is TGCGCCAGCAGCTTACCGGGGTCTAGCACAGATACGCAGTATTTT. The full variable domain, its missing parts supplied by reference TRBV5-1 and TRBJ2-3, is KAGVTQTPRYLIKTRGQQVTLSCSPISGHRSVSWYQQTPGQGLQFLFEYFSETQRNKGNFPGRFSGRQFSNSRSEMNVSTLELGDSALYLCASSLPGSSTDTQYFGPGTRLTVL.

The rearrangement joins TRBV6-1 to TRBJ1-3; 7 bases align to TRBD1. The CDR3 runs 13 residues. Germline V gene sequence: CDR1 MNHNS, CDR2 SASEGT. The ends lost 0 bases at V and 14 bases at J; junction bases unmatched: 7. The CDR3 loop is CASSEAGGTSVYF. The CDR3, as DNA: TGTGCCAGCAGTGAAGCAGGGGGCACTTCGGTATATTTT.

This rearrangement joins TRBV19 to TRBJ2-5, with D possibly TRBD1 on 5 matching bases. V was pared by 4 bases and J by 2 bases, with 14 bases between. The CDR3 is 15 amino acids. Germline V gene lookup returns CDR1 LNHDA and CDR2 SQIVND (reference sequence). The CDR3 loop is CASSSTGRDQETQYF. The DNA for the CDR3 is TGTGCCAGTAGTAGCACAGGAAGAGATCAAGAGACCCAGTACTTC.

CDR3 DNA sequence: TGTGCCATCAGCGCGACAGGGGGAGACTACGAGCAGTACTTC. Translation gives CAISATGGDYEQYF. This chain connects TRBV10-3 to TRBJ2-7; 9 positions agree with TRBD1. In germline, CDR1 is ENHRY, CDR2 SYGVKD. J was trimmed by 3 bases and V by 6 bases; bases with no gene match: 6. CDR3 length: 14 amino acids.

V and J are TRBV6-5 and TRBJ2-7, with D possibly being TRBD1 (5 bases). The CDR3 has 12 amino acids. Trimming left V 11 bases short and J 1 base short, with 12 bases between. Germline loops: CDR1 MNHEY, CDR2 SVGAGI. CDR3 in DNA: TGTGCCTCCAAAGGGGATTCCTACGAGCAGTACTTC. Its protein product is CASKGDSYEQYF.

This clone came up once. The chain carries TRBV24-1 and TRBJ1-2, with 10 bases matching TRBD1. Per germline, CDR1 KGHDR and CDR2 SFDVKD. The CDR3 is 17 residues long. V shed 3 bases, J shed 4 bases, and the junction held 10 bases outside the gene matches. Here the CDR3 DNA reads TGTGCCACCAGTGATCCGCAGGGGGACAGGGGTCTCTATGGCTACACCTTC. Its translation is CATSDPQGDRGLYGYTF.

V is TRBV18 and J is TRBJ2-3; D might be TRBD2 (6 bases). The CDR3 totals 15 residues. CDR1 is KGHSH, CDR2 LQKENI, per germline. Between the trimmed V and J ends, which lost 6 bases and 2 bases, there was a span of 15 bases. The CDR3 bases are TGTGCCAGCTCGGGAGGAGGCAGGGACACAGATACGCAGTATTTT. This gives the protein CASSGGGRDTDTQYF.

The chain combines TRBV6-6 with TRBJ1-3; D remains unclear. The CDR3 runs 14 residues. With 2 bases removed from V and 0 bases from J, the gap between germline ends came to 5 bases. CDR1 is MNHNY and CDR2 is SVGAGI in the germline V gene (reference sequence). The CDR3 region has the DNA TGTGCCAGCAGTTACACGGGCTCTGGAAACACCATATATTTT. Its translation is CASSYTGSGNTIYF.